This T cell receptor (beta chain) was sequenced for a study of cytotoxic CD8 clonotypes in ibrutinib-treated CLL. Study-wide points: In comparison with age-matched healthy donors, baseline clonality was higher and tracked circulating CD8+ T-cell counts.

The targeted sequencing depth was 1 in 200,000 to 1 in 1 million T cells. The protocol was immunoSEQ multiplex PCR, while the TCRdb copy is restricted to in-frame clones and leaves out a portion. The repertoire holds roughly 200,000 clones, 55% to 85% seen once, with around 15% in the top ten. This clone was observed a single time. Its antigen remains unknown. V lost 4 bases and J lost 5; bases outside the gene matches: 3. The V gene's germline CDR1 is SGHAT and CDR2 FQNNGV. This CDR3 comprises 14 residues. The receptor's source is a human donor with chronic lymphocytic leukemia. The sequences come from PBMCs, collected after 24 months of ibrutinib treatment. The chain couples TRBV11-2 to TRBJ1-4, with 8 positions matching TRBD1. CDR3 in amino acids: CASSSWTGNEKLFF. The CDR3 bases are TGTGCCAGCAGCTCGTGGACAGGGAATGAAAAACTGTTTTTT.